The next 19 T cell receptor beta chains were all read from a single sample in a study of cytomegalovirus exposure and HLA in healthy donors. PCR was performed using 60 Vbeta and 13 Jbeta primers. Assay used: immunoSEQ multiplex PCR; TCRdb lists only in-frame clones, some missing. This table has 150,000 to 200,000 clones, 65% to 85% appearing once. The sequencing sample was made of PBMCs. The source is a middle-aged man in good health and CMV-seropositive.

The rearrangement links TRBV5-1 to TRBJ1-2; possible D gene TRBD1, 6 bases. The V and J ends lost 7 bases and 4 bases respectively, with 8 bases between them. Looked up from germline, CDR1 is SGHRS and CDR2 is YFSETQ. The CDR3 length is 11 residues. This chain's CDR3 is CASRDTYGYTF. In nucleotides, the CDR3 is TGCGCCAGCCGGGACACCTATGGCTACACCTTC.

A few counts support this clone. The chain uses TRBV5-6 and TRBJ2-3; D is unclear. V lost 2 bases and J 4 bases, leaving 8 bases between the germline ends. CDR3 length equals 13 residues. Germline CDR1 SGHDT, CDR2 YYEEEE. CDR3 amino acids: CASSFSPADTQYF. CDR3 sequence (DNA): TGTGCCAGCAGCTTTTCCCCTGCAGATACGCAGTATTTT.

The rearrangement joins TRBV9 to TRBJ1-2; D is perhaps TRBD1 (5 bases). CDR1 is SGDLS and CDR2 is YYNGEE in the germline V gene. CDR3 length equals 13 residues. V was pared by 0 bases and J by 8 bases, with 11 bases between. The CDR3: CASSVGEGAGYTF. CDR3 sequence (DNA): TGTGCCAGCAGCGTAGGCGAAGGGGCCGGCTACACCTTC.

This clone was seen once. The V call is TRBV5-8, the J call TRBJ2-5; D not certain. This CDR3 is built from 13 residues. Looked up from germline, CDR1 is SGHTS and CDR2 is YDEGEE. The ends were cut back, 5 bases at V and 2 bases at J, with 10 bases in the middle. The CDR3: CASRAVIQETQYF. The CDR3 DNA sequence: TGTGCCAGCAGGGCCGTCATACAAGAGACCCAGTACTTC.

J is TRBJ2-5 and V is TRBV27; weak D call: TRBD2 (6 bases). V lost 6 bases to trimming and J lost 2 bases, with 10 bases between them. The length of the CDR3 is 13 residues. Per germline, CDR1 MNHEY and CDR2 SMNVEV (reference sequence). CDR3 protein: CASRGRRQETQYF. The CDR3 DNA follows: TGTGCCAGCAGGGGGAGGCGTCAAGAGACCCAGTACTTC.

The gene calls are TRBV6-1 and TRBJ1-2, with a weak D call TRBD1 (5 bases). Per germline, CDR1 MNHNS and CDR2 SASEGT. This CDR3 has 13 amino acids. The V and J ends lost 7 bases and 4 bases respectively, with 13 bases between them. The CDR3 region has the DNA TGTGCCAGCACCGAGGGGAGGGTCTATGGCTACACCTTC. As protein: CASTEGRVYGYTF.

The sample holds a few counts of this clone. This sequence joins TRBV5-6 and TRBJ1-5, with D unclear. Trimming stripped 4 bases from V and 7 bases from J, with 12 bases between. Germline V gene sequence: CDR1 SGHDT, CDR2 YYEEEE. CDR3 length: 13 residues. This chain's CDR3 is CASSMYGRQPQHF. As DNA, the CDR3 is TGTGCCAGCAGCATGTACGGCAGGCAGCCCCAGCATTTT.

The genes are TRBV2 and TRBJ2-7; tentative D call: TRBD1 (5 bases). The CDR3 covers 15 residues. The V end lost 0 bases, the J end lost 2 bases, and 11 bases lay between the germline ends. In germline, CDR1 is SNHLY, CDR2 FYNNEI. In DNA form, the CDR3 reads TGTGCCAGCAGTGAAGCGTTGGACACCCCCTACGAGCAGTACTTC. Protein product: CASSEALDTPYEQYF.

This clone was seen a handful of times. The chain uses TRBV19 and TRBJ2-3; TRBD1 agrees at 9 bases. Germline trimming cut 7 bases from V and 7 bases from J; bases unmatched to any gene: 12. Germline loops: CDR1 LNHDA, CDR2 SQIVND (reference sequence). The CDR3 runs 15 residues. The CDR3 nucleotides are TGTGCCAGTAACCCCGGGACAGGGTCTTCGAATACGCAGTATTTT. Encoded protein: CASNPGTGSSNTQYF.

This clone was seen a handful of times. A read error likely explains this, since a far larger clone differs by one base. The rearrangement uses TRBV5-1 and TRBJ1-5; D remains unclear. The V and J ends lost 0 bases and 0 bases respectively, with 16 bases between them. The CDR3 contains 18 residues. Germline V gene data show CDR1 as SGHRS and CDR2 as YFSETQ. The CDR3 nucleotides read TGCGCCAGCAGCTTGGGAGGTTTCGACCCTTATAGCAATCAGCCCCAGCATTTT. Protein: CASSLGGFDPYSNQPQHF.

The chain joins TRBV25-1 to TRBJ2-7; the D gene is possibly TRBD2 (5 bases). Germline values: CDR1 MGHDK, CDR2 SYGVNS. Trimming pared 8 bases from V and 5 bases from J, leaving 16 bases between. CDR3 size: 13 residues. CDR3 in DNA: TGTGCCAGCGCCCGAGAAGGAGGCCACGAGCAGTACTTC. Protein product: CASAREGGHEQYF.

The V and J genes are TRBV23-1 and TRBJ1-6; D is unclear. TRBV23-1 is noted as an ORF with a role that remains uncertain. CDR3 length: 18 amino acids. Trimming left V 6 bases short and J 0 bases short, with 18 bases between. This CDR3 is CASSPFYGVSSYNSPLHF. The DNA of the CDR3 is TGCGCCAGCAGCCCCTTTTACGGGGTAAGCTCCTATAATTCACCCCTCCACTTT.

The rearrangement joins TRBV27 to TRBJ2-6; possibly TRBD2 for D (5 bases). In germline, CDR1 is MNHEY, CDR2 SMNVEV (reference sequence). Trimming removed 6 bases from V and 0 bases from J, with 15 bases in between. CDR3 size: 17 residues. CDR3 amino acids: CASSRRTPSSGANVLTF. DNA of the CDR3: TGTGCCAGCAGCCGGAGGACCCCGAGCTCTGGGGCCAACGTCCTGACTTTC.

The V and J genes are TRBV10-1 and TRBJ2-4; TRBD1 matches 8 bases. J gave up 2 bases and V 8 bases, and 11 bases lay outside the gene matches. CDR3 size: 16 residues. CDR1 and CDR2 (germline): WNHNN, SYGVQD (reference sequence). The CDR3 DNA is TGCGCCAGCGTCCGGACAGGGAGAAAGTCCAAAAACATTCAGTACTTC. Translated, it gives CASVRTGRKSKNIQYF.

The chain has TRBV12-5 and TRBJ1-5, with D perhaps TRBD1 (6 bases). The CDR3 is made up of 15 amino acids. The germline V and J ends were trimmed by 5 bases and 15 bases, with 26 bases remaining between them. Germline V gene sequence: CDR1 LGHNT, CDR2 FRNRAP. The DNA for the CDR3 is TGTGCTAGTGGTCATGAATGGGACATTTCGAATCTACGGCATTTT. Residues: CASGHEWDISNLRHF.

The CDR3: CASTGQQETQYF. The CDR3 nucleotides are TGTGCCAGCACCGGACAGCAAGAGACCCAGTACTTC. The genes are TRBV6-5 and TRBJ2-5; D possibly corresponds to TRBD1 (6 bases). The CDR3 has 12 amino acids. Trimming took off 7 bases at V and 2 bases at J, with 8 bases between the two ends. CDR1 MNHEY and CDR2 SVGAGI come from the germline V gene.

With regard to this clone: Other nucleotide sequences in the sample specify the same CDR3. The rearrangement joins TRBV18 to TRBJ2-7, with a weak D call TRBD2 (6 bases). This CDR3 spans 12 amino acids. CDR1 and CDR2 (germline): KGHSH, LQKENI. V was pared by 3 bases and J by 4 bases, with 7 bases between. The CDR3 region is CASSPGGYEQYF. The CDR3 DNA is TGTGCCAGCTCACCGGGGGGATACGAGCAGTACTTC.

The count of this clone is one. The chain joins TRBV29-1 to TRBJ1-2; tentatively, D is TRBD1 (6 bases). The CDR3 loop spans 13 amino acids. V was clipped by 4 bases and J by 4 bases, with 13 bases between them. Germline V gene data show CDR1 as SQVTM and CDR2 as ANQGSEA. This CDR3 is CSVASDSSYGYTF. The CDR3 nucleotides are TGCAGCGTTGCCTCGGACAGCAGCTATGGCTACACCTTC.

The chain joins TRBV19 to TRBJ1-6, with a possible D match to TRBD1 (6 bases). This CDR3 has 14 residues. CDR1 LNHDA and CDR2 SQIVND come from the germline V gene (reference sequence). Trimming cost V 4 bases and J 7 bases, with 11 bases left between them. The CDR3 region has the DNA TGTGCCAGTAGTAAGCCGGACAGCAATTCACCCCTCCACTTT. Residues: CASSKPDSNSPLHF.